This record covers a single T cell receptor (beta chain). Its antigen remains unknown. Trimming stripped 1 base from V and 4 bases from J, with 15 bases between. This CDR3 spans 15 amino acids. Germline values: CDR1 SQVTM, CDR2 ANQGSEA. Positive CCR7 selection of CD45RO-negative cells yielded the naive CD8 cells, and terminally differentiated effector memory CD45RA+ cells were excluded. None of the donors, who were healthy HIV-negative adults, had recently had acute infections or vaccinations. This sample is drawn from a study of shared clonotypes between healthy human individuals. Study-wide findings and caveats: Some naive CD4 clonotypes, roughly 4.8%, turned up in common across a few donors.

The table came from immunoSEQ multiplex PCR; TCRdb's copy has only in-frame clones and leaves some out. The sample records millions of clones, approximately 95% being singletons. The rearrangement joins TRBV29-1 to TRBJ2-3, with D perhaps assigned TRBD1 or TRBD2 (5 bases each). The sample consisted of naive CD8+ T cells sorted from blood. This clonotype was sampled from a man between 18 and 29 years old in good health. DNA of the CDR3: TGCAGCGTTGAAGGGACCTCCCGGGGCTCAGATACGCAGTATTTT. It is translated as CSVEGTSRGSDTQYF.